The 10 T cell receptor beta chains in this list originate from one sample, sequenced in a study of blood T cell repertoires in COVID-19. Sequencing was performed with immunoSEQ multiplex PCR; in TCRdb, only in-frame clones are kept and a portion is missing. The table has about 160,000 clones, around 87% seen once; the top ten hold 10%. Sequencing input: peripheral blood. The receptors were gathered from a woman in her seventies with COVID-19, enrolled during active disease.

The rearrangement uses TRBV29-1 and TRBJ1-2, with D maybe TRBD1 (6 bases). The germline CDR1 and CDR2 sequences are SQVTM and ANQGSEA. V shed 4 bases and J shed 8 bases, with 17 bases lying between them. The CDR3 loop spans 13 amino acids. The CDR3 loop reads CSVGGGAGEGYTF. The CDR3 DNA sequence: TGCAGCGTTGGAGGGGGGGCCGGTGAGGGCTACACCTTC.

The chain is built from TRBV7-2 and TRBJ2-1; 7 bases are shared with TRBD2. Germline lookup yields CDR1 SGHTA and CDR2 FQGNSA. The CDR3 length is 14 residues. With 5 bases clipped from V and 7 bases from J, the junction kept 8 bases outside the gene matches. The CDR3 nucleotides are TGTGCCAGCAGCCCGCGACTAGCTGGGAATGAGCAGTTCTTC. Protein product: CASSPRLAGNEQFF.

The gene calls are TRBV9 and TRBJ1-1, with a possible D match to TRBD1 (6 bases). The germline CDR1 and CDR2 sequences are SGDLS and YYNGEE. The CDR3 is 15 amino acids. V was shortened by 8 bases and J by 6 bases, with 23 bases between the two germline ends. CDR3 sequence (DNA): TGTGCCAGACAGGGTGGATTCTCTAGTTATTCTGAAGCTTTCTTT. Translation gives CARQGGFSSYSEAFF. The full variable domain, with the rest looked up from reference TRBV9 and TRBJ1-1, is DSGVTQTPKHLITATGQRVTLRCSPRSGDLSVYWYQQSLDQGLQFLIQYYNGEERAKGNILERFSAQQFPDLHSELNLSSLELGDSALYFCARQGGFSSYSEAFFGQGTRLTVV.

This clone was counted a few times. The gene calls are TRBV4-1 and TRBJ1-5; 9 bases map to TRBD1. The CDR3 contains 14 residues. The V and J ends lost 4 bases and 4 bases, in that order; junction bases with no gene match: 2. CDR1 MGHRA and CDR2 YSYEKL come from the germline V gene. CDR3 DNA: TGCGCCAGCAGCCCCGACAGGGGGAATCAGCCCCAGCATTTT. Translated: CASSPDRGNQPQHF.

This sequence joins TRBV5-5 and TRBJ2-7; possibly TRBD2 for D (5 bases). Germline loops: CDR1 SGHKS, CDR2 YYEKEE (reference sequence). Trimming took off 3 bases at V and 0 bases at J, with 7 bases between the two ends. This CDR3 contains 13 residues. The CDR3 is CASSYRDSYEQYF. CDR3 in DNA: TGTGCCAGCAGCTACCGGGACTCCTACGAGCAGTACTTC.

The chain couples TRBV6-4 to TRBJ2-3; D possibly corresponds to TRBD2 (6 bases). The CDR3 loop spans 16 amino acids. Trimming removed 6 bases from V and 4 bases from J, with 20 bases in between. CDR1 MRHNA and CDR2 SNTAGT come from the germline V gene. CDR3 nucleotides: TGTGCCAGCAGCAAGCAGGGCGGGGATTTCCCAGATACGCAGTATTTT. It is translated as CASSKQGGDFPDTQYF.

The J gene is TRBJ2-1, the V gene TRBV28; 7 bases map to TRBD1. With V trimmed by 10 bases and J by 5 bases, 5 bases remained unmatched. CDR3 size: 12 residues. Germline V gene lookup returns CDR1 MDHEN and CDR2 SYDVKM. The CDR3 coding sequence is TGTGCCACCCGGGACAGCCACAATGAGCAGTTCTTC. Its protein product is CATRDSHNEQFF.

The CDR3 nucleotides read TGTGCCAGCAGCTTGTTCGGGACAGGTCGAATTAGCTCCTACAATGAGCAGTTCTTC. Protein product: CASSLFGTGRISSYNEQFF. The rearrangement links TRBV5-6 to TRBJ2-1; 8 bases map to TRBD1. This CDR3 region has 19 residues. The V gene end was trimmed by 1 base and the J gene end by 0 bases; junction bases not matched to a gene: 12. Germline-derived CDR1 and CDR2 are SGHDT and YYEEEE.

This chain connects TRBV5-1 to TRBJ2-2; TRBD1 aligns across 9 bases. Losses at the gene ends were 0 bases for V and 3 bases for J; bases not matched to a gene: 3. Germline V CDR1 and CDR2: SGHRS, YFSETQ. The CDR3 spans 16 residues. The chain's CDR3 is CASSLEGTGYTGELFF. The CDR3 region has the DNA TGCGCCAGCAGCTTGGAAGGGACAGGGTACACCGGGGAGCTGTTTTTT.

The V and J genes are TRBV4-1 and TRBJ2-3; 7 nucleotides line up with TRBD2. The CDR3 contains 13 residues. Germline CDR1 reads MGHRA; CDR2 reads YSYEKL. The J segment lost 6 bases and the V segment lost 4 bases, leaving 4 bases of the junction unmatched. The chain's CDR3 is CASSLGGMDTQYF. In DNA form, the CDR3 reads TGCGCCAGCAGCCTCGGGGGGATGGATACGCAGTATTTT.